This record concerns one T cell receptor beta chain sequence. This specimen belongs to a study of glioma-infiltrating T cells after dendritic cell vaccination. Measured with immunoSEQ multiplex PCR; TCRdb has only the in-frame clones, and not every one. The table includes 50,000 to 70,000 clones, around 83% detected once. CDR1 and CDR2 (germline): LGHNA, YNFKEQ. The CDR3 contains 15 residues. Trimming left V 3 bases short and J 8 bases short, with 16 bases between. Time point reported: after dendritic cell vaccination, including at tumor progression/relapse. The sequence came from a human donor with glioblastoma. Sequencing used blood, obtained after dendritic cell vaccination. V usage is TRBV4-2 and J usage is TRBJ1-4; D possibly corresponds to TRBD1 (6 bases). CDR3 nucleotide sequence: TGTGCCAGCAGCCAGCTCCTGCAGGGGCCAGAAAAACTGTTTTTT. Residues: CASSQLLQGPEKLFF.